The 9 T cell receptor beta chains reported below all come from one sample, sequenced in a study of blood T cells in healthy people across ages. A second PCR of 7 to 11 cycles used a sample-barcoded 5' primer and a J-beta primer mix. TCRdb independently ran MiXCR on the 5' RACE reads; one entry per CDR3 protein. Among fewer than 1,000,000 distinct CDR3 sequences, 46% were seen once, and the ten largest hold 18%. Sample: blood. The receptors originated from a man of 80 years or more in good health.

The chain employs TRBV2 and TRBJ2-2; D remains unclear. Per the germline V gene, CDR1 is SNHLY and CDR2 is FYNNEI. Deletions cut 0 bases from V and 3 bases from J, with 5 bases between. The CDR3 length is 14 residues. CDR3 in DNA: TGTGCCAGCAGTGAAGCGCTCTACACCGGGGAGCTGTTTTTT. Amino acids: CASSEALYTGELFF.

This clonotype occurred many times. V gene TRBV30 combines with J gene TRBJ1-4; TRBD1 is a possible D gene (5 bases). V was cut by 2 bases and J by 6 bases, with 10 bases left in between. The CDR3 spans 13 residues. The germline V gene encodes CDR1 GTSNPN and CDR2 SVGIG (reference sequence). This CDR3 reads CAWSRAGYEKLFF. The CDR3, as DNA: TGTGCCTGGAGTCGGGCAGGGTATGAAAAACTGTTTTTT.

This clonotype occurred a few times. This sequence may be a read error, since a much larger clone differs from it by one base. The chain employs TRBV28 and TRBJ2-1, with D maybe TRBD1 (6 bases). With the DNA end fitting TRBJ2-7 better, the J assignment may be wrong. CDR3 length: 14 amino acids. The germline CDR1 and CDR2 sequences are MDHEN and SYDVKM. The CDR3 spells CASQEDSSYNEQYF. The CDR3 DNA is TGTGCCAGCCAGGAGGACAGCTCCTACAATGAGCAGTACTTC.

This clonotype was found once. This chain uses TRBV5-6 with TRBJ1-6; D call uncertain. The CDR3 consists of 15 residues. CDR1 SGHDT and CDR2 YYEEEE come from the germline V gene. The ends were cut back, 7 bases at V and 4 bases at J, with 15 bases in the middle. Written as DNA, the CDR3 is TGTGCCAGCGAAACCCGGGCCGGGTATAATTCACCCCTCCACTTT. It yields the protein CASETRAGYNSPLHF. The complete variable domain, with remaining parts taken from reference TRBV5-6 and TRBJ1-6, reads DAGVTQSPTHLIKTRGQQVTLRCSPKSGHDTVSWYQQALGQGPQFIFQYYEEEERQRGNFPDRFSGHQFPNYSSELNVNALLLGDSALYLCASETRAGYNSPLHFGNGTRLTVT.

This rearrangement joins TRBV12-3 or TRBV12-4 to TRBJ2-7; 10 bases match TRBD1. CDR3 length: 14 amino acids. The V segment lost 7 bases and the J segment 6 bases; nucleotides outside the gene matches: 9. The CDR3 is CASNAGQGRREQYF. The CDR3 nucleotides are TGTGCCAGCAATGCGGGACAGGGGCGTCGCGAGCAGTACTTC.

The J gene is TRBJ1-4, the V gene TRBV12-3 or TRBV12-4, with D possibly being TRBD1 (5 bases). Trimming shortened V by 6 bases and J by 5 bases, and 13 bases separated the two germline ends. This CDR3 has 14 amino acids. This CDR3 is CASSIDRSNEKLFF. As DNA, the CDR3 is TGTGCCAGCAGCATAGACAGAAGCAATGAAAAACTGTTTTTT.

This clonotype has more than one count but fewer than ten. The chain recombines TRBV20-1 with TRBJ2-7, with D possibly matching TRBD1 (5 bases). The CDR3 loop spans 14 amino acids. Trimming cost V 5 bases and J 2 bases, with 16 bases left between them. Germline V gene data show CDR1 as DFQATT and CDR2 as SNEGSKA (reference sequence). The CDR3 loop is CSAVSRTTPYEQYF. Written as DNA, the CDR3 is TGCAGTGCTGTGAGCCGGACAACGCCCTACGAGCAGTACTTC.

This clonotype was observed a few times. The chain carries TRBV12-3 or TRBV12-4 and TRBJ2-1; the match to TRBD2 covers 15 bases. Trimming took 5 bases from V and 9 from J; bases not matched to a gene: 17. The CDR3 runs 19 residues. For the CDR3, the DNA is TGTGCCAGCAGTCTACAATTCAGGACTAGCGGGAGGGGGGGAAGTGAGCAGTTCTTC. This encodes CASSLQFRTSGRGGSEQFF.

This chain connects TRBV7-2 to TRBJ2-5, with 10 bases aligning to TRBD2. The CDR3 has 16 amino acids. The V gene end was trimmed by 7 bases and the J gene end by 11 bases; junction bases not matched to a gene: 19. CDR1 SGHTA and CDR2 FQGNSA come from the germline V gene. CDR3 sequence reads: CASTRLAGSSYNEQYF. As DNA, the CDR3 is TGTGCCAGCACCCGACTAGCGGGTAGCTCCTACAATGAGCAGTACTTC. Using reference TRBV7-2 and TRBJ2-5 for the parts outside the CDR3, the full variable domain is GAGVSQSPSNKVTEKGKDVELRCDPISGHTALYWYRQSLGQGLEFLIYFQGNSAPDKSGLPSDRFSAERTGGSVSTLTIQRTQQEDSAVYLCASTRLAGSSYNEQYFGPGTRLLVL.